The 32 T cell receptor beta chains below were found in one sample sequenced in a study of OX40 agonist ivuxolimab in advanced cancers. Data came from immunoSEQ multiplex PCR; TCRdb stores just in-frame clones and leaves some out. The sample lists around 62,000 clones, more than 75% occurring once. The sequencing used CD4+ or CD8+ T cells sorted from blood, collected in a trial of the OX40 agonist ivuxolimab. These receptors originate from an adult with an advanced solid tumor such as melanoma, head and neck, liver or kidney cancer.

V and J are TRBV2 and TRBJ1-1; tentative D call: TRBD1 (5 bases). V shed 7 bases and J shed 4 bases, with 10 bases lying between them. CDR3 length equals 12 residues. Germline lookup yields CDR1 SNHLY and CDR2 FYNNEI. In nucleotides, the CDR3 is TGTGCCAGCAAGGGGCGGAGCACTGAAGCTTTCTTT. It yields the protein CASKGRSTEAFF.

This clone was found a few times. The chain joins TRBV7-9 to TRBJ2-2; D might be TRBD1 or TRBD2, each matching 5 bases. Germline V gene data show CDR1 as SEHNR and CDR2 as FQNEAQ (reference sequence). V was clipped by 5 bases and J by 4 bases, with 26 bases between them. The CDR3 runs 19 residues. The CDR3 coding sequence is TGTGCCAGCAGCCTCAAGTTGCTGACTAAAGACAGCCTCACCGGGGAGCTGTTTTTT. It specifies CASSLKLLTKDSLTGELFF.

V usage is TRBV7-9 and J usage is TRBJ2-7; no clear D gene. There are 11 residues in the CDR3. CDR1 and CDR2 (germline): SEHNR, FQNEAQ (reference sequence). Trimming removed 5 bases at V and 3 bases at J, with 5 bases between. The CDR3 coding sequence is TGTGCCAGCAGCCTTCGCTACGAGCAGTACTTC. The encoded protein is CASSLRYEQYF. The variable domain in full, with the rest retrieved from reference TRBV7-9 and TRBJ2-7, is DTGVSQNPRHKITKRGQNVTFRCDPISEHNRLYWYRQTLGQGPEFLTYFQNEAQLEKSRLLSDRFSAERPKGSFSTLEIQRTEQGDSAMYLCASSLRYEQYFGPGTRLTVT.

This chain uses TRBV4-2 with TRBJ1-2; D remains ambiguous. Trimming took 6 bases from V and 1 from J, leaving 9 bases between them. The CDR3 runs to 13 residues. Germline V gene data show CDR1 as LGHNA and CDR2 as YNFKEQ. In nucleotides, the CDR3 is TGTGCCAGCAGGTTCGGCAATAACTATGGCTACACCTTC. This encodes CASRFGNNYGYTF.

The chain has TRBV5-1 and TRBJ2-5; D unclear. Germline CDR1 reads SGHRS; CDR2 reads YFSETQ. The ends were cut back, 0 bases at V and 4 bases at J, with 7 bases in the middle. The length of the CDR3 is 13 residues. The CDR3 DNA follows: TGCGCCAGCAGCTTGGCCGAGAGAGAGACCCAGTACTTC. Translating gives CASSLAERETQYF.

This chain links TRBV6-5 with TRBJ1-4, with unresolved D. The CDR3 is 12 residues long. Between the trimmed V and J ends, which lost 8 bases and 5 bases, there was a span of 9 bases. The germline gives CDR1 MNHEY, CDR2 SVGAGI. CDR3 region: CASGPRNEKLFF. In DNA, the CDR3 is TGTGCCAGCGGCCCAAGGAATGAAAAACTGTTTTTT.

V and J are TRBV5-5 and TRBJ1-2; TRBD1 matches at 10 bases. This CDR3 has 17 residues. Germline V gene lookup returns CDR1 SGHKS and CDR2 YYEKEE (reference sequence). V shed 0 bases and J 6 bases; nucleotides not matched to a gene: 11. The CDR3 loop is CASSLDLGQGGVDGYTF. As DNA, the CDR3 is TGTGCCAGCAGCTTGGACCTAGGACAGGGGGGCGTCGATGGCTACACCTTC.

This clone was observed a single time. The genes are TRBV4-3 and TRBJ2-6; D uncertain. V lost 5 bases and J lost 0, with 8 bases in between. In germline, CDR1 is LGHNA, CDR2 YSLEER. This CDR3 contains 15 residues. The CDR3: CASSYLSSGANVLTF. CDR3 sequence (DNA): TGCGCCAGCAGCTACCTTAGCTCTGGGGCCAACGTCCTGACTTTC.

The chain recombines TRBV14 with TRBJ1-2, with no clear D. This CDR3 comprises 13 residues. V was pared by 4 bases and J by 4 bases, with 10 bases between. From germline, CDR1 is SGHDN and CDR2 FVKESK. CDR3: CASSPEDLYGYTF. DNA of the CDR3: TGTGCCAGCAGCCCCGAGGACCTCTATGGCTACACCTTC.

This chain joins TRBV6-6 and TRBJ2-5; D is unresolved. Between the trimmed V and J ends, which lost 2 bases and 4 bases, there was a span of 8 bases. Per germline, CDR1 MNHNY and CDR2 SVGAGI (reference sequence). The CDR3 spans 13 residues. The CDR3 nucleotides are TGTGCCAGCAGTTACCAGGTGGGAGAGACCCAGTACTTC. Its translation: CASSYQVGETQYF.

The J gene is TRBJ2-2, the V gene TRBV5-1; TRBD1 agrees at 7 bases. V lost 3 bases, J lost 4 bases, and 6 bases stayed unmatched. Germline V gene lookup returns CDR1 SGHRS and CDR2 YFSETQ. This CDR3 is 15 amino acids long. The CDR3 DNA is TGCGCCAGCAGCTCCGGGACAGTCTTCACCGGGGAGCTGTTTTTT. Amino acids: CASSSGTVFTGELFF.

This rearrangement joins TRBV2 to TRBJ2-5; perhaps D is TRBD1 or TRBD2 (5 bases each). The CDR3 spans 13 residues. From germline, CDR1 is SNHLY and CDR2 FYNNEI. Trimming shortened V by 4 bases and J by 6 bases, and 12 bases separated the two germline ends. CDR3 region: CASSGGTTQTQYF. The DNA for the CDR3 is TGTGCCAGCAGTGGAGGGACGACCCAGACCCAGTACTTC.

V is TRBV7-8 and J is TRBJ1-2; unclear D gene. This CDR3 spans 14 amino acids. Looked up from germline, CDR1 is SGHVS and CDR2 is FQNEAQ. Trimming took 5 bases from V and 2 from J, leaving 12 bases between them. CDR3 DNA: TGTGCCAGCAGCCTCGGTCTAGGGAACTATGGCTACACCTTC. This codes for CASSLGLGNYGYTF.

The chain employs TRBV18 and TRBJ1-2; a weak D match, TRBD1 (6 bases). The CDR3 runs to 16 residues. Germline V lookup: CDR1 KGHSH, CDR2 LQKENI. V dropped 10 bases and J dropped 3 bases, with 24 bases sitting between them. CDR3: CATPSLGTGADYGYTF. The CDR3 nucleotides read TGTGCCACCCCGAGTTTGGGGACGGGGGCGGACTATGGCTACACCTTC.

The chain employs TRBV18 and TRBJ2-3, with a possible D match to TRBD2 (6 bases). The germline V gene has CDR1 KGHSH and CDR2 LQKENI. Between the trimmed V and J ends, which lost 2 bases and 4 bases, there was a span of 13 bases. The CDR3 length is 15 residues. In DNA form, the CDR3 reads TGTGCCAGCTCACCAATGGGAGGCGTAGCAGATACGCAGTATTTT. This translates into CASSPMGGVADTQYF.

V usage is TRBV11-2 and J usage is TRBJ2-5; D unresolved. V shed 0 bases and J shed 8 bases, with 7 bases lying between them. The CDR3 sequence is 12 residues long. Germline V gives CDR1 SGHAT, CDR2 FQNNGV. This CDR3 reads CASSLDSQTQYF. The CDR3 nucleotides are TGTGCCAGCAGCTTAGACTCACAAACCCAGTACTTC.

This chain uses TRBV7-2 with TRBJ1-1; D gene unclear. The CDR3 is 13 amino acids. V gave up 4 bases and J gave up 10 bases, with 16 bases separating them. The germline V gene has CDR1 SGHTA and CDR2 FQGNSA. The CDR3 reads CASSSGEGVSAFF. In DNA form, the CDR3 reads TGTGCCAGCAGCTCAGGAGAGGGAGTTTCAGCTTTCTTT.

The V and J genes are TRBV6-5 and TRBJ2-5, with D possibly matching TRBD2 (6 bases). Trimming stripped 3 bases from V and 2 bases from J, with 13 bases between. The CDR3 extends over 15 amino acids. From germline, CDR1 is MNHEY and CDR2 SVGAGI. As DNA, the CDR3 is TGTGCCAGCAGTTATCAGGCGGGGATGCAAGAGACCCAGTACTTC. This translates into CASSYQAGMQETQYF.

In DNA form, the CDR3 reads TGCGCCAGCAGCCAAGATAGTACGGCGAGCTCCTACGAGCAGTACTTC. This sequence encodes CASSQDSTASSYEQYF. This chain links TRBV4-3 with TRBJ2-7, with D uncertain. From germline, CDR1 is LGHNA and CDR2 YSLEER. The CDR3 is 16 amino acids. The V gene lost 0 bases and the J gene lost 0 bases, with 12 bases spanning the gap.

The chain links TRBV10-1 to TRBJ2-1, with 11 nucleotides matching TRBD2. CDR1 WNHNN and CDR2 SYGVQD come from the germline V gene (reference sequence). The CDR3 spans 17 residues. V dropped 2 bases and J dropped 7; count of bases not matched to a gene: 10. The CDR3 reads CASSEHPLAGGQNEQFF. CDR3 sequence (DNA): TGCGCCAGCAGTGAGCACCCCCTAGCGGGGGGCCAGAATGAGCAGTTCTTC.

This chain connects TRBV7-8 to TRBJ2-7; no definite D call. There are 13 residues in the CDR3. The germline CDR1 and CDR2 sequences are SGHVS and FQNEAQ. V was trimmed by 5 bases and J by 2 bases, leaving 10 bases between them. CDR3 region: CASSLQGPYEQYF. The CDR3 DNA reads TGTGCCAGCAGCCTTCAAGGTCCCTACGAGCAGTACTTC.

The CDR3 loop reads CASSIPGRRDEQYF. The CDR3 DNA follows: TGTGCCAGTAGTATCCCCGGCAGACGGGACGAGCAGTACTTC. The rearrangement joins TRBV19 to TRBJ2-7; D is unresolved. The V and J ends lost 3 bases and 5 bases respectively, with 14 bases between them. Germline V gene lookup returns CDR1 LNHDA and CDR2 SQIVND (reference sequence). The CDR3 is made up of 14 amino acids.

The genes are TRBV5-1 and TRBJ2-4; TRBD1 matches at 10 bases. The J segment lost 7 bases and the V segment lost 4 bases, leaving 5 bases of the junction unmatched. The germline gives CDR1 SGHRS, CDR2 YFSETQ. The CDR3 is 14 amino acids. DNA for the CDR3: TGCGCCAGCAGCCTGGGGACAGGGGACAACATTCAGTACTTC. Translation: CASSLGTGDNIQYF. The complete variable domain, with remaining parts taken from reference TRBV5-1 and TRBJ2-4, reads KAGVTQTPRYLIKTRGQQVTLSCSPISGHRSVSWYQQTPGQGLQFLFEYFSETQRNKGNFPGRFSGRQFSNSRSEMNVSTLELGDSALYLCASSLGTGDNIQYFGAGTRLSVL.

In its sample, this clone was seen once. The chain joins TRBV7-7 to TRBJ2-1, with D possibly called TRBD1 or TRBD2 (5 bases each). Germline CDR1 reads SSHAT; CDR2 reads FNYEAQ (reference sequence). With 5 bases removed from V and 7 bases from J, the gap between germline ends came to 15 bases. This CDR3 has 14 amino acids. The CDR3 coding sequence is TGTGCCAGCAGCCCAGGGACCATCTTAAATGAGCAGTTCTTC. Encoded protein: CASSPGTILNEQFF.

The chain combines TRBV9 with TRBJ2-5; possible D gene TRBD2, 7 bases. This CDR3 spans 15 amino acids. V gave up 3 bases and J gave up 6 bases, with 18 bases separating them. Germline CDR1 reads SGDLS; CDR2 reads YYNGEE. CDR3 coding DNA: TGTGCCAGCAGCGCCGGGGGGCAGGGTCAAAAGACCCAGTACTTC. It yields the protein CASSAGGQGQKTQYF. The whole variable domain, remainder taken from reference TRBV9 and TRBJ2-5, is DSGVTQTPKHLITATGQRVTLRCSPRSGDLSVYWYQQSLDQGLQFLIQYYNGEERAKGNILERFSAQQFPDLHSELNLSSLELGDSALYFCASSAGGQGQKTQYFGPGTRLLVL.

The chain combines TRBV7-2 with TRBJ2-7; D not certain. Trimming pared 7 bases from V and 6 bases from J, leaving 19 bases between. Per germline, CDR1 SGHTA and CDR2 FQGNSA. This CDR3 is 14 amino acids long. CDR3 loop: CASTPGGRRSEQYF. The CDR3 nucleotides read TGTGCCAGCACCCCGGGTGGACGGCGAAGCGAGCAGTACTTC.

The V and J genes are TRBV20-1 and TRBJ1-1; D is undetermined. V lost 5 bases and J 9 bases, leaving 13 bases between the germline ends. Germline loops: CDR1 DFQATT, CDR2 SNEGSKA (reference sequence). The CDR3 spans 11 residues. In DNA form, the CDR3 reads TGCAGTGCTGATCATAGTCGCAAAGCTTTCTTT. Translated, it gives CSADHSRKAFF.

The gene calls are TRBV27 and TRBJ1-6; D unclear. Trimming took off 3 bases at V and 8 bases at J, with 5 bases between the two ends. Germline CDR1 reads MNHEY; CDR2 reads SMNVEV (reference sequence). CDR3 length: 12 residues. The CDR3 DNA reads TGTGCCAGCAGTTTCGTAGATTCACCCCTCCACTTT. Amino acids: CASSFVDSPLHF.

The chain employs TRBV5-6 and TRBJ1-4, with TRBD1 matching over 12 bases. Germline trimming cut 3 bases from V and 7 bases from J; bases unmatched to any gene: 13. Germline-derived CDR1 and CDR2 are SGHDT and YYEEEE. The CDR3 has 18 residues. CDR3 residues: CASSSYRDRGRRGEKLFF. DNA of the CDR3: TGTGCCAGCAGCTCCTATAGGGACAGGGGGCGCCGAGGTGAAAAACTGTTTTTT.

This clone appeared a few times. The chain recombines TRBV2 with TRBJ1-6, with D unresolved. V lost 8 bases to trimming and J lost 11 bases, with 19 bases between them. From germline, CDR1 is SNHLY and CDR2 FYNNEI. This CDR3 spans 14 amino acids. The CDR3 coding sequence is TGTGCCAGCCGGGTAGGGCCCAACGGGACACCCCTCCACTTT. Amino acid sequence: CASRVGPNGTPLHF.

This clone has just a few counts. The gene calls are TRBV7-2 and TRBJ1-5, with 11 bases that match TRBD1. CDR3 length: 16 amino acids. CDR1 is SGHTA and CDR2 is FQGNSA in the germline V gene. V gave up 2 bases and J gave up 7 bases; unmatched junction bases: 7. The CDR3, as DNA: TGTGCCAGCAGCTTAAACCCCGGGACAGGGGGACAGCCCCAGCATTTT. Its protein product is CASSLNPGTGGQPQHF.

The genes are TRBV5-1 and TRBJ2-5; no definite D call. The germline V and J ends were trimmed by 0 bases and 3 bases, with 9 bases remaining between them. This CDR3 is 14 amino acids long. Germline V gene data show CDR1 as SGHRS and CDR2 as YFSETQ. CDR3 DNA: TGCGCCAGCAGCTTGGCTGTCAAGAAAGAGACCCAGTACTTC. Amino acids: CASSLAVKKETQYF.